This T cell receptor beta chain was found in a study of cytomegalovirus exposure and HLA in healthy donors. Study-level results: Investigators reported approximately 150 TCR beta chains as tied to cytomegalovirus. In vitro assays verified that a few CMV-associated chains recognized CMV antigens specifically.

The V gene end was trimmed by 0 bases and the J gene end by 5 bases; junction bases not matched to a gene: 9. There are 16 residues in the CDR3. Looked up from germline, CDR1 is SGHVS and CDR2 is FQNEAQ. Researchers ran the PCR with 60 Vbeta and 13 Jbeta primers. Here immunoSEQ multiplex PCR was the method, and the copy in TCRdb shows in-frame clones only, minus some. This sample yields under 200,000 clones, of which around 77% are seen a single time; more than 2% belongs to the top ten. A note on this clone: Its antigen is not identified.

This sequence was found in a man aged 60 to 69 in good health and CMV-seronegative. The chain links TRBV7-8 to TRBJ1-1; 7 bases line up with TRBD1. The sample consisted of PBMCs. CDR3 DNA: TGTGCCAGCAGCTTAGCGTTGCAGGGGGGACGTACTGAAGCTTTCTTT. Its protein is CASSLALQGGRTEAFF.